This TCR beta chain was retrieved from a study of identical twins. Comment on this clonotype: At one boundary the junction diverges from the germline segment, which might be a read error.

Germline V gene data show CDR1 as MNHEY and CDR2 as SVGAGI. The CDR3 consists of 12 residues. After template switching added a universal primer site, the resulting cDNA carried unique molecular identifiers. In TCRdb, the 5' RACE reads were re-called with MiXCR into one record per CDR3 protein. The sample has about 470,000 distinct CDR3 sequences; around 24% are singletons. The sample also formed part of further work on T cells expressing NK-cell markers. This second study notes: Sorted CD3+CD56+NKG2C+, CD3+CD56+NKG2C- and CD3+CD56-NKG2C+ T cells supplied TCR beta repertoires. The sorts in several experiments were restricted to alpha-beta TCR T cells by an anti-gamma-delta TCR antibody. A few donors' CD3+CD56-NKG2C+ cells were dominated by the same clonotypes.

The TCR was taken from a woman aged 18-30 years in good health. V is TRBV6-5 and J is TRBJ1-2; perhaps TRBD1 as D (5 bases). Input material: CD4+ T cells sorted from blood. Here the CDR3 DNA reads TGTGCCAGCAGTTACTCAGGCGGGGCTCGGGCCTTC. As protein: CASSYSGGARAF.